This passage covers 24 T cell receptor beta chains from one sample sequenced in a study of control samples from healthy donors and cancer patients. Here immunoSEQ multiplex PCR was the method, and the copy in TCRdb shows in-frame clones only, minus some. This sample has 100,000 to 150,000 clones; around 94% occur once, and the top ten carry approximately 0.57%. Input material: PBMCs. The receptors were sampled from a man older than 75 with head and neck cancer.

This clone was detected only once. The chain couples TRBV5-1 to TRBJ1-5, with 8 bases matching TRBD1. Per germline, CDR1 SGHRS and CDR2 YFSETQ. V was pared by 2 bases and J by 10 bases, with 11 bases of the junction left unmatched. The CDR3 loop spans 15 amino acids. CDR3 in amino acids: CASSLGQGGVEPQHF. The CDR3 region has the DNA TGCGCCAGCAGCTTAGGACAGGGTGGTGTTGAACCCCAGCATTTT.

The V gene is TRBV19, the J gene TRBJ2-1; TRBD2 aligns across 12 bases. This CDR3 contains 16 residues. V trimming: 5 bases; J trimming: 6 bases; junction bases outside the gene matches: 8. The germline V gene has CDR1 LNHDA and CDR2 SQIVND (reference sequence). This CDR3 is CASSPRLAGAANEQFF. CDR3 DNA sequence: TGTGCCAGTAGTCCCCGACTAGCGGGGGCTGCCAATGAGCAGTTCTTC.

This chain uses TRBV4-1 with TRBJ2-3; 8 bases line up with TRBD1. V trimming: 6 bases; J trimming: 3 bases; junction bases outside the gene matches: 8. CDR3 length: 15 residues. The germline V gene encodes CDR1 MGHRA and CDR2 YSYEKL. The CDR3 is CASRAWDRSTDTQYF. CDR3 DNA: TGCGCCAGCAGAGCATGGGACAGGAGTACAGATACGCAGTATTTT.

The V and J genes are TRBV2 and TRBJ1-3; no reliable D call. The CDR3 covers 14 residues. Between the trimmed V and J ends, which lost 3 bases and 0 bases, there was a span of 6 bases. Per the germline V gene, CDR1 is SNHLY and CDR2 is FYNNEI. This CDR3 is CASSEDGSGNTIYF. The CDR3 region has the DNA TGTGCCAGCAGTGAGGATGGCTCTGGAAACACCATATATTTT.

The chain combines TRBV19 with TRBJ2-2; D is perhaps TRBD1 (6 bases). The CDR3 sequence is 14 residues long. Trimming took off 10 bases at V and 3 bases at J, with 15 bases between the two ends. Per germline, CDR1 LNHDA and CDR2 SQIVND (reference sequence). The CDR3 DNA reads as TGTGCCACCGCCAGGGGCTTTTACACCGGGGAGCTGTTTTTT. Translation: CATARGFYTGELFF.

In its sample, this clone was seen once. This chain joins TRBV4-1 and TRBJ2-7; a possible D gene is TRBD2 (6 bases). The germline V and J ends were trimmed by 4 bases and 2 bases, with 9 bases remaining between them. The CDR3 runs 13 residues. Germline CDR1 and CDR2: MGHRA and YSYEKL. This chain's CDR3 is CASSPGGTYEQYF. Here the CDR3 DNA reads TGCGCCAGCAGCCCCGGGGGAACCTACGAGCAGTACTTC.

The J gene is TRBJ1-2, the V gene TRBV12-3 or TRBV12-4; D is unclear. The ends were cut back, 3 bases at V and 4 bases at J, with 9 bases in the middle. This CDR3 spans 13 amino acids. As DNA, the CDR3 is TGTGCCAGCAGTTTGGGCGGGCGCTATGGCTACACCTTC. It translates to CASSLGGRYGYTF.

The chain links TRBV18 to TRBJ1-2; 7 positions match TRBD1. The V and J ends lost 6 bases and 6 bases, in that order; junction bases with no gene match: 10. This CDR3 comprises 14 residues. CDR1 and CDR2 (germline): KGHSH, LQKENI. The CDR3: CASSLTQGDDGYTF. The CDR3 bases are TGTGCCAGCTCCTTAACTCAGGGGGACGATGGCTACACCTTC.

This clone occurred once. The rearrangement joins TRBV5-1 to TRBJ1-1; 9 bases match TRBD1. Germline V gene data show CDR1 as SGHRS and CDR2 as YFSETQ. CDR3 length: 14 residues. With V trimmed by 3 bases and J by 11 bases, 11 bases remained unmatched. Here the CDR3 DNA reads TGCGCCAGCAGCTCCGTCCCGGGACAGGGCCGGGCTTTCTTT. Residues: CASSSVPGQGRAFF. The entire variable domain, with the rest obtained from reference TRBV5-1 and TRBJ1-1, is as follows: KAGVTQTPRYLIKTRGQQVTLSCSPISGHRSVSWYQQTPGQGLQFLFEYFSETQRNKGNFPGRFSGRQFSNSRSEMNVSTLELGDSALYLCASSSVPGQGRAFFGQGTRLTVV.

The chain joins TRBV15 to TRBJ1-4; tentative D call: TRBD1 (5 bases). With 0 bases removed from V and 5 bases from J, the gap between germline ends came to 28 bases. The CDR3 contains 21 residues. Per the germline V gene, CDR1 is LNHNV and CDR2 is YYDKDF (reference sequence). The CDR3 region is CATSRDPKGESVLKSNEKLFF. The CDR3 DNA sequence: TGTGCCACCAGCAGAGATCCAAAAGGGGAGAGTGTCCTTAAATCGAATGAAAAACTGTTTTTT.

This chain joins TRBV14 and TRBJ1-6; no clear D gene. Germline CDR1 reads SGHDN; CDR2 reads FVKESK. This CDR3 region has 17 residues. V lost 1 base and J lost 4, with 14 bases in between. The CDR3 DNA sequence: TGTGCCAGCAGCCAAGGGGGAAGGTTTCTTTATAATTCACCCCTCCACTTT. Amino acids: CASSQGGRFLYNSPLHF.

In this sample, this clone turned up a few times. The chain couples TRBV2 to TRBJ2-7; 9 bases are shared with TRBD2. The length of the CDR3 is 15 residues. V lost 4 bases to trimming and J lost 4 bases; unmatched junction nucleotides: 8. Germline V CDR1 and CDR2: SNHLY, FYNNEI. CDR3 sequence: CASSVPSGKLYEQYF. Written as DNA, the CDR3 is TGTGCCAGCAGTGTCCCTAGCGGGAAGTTATACGAGCAGTACTTC.

This chain joins TRBV7-2 and TRBJ2-7; weak D call: TRBD1 (6 bases). This CDR3 is 15 amino acids long. Germline lookup yields CDR1 SGHTA and CDR2 FQGNSA. V lost 1 base and J lost 3, with 13 bases in between. CDR3 in DNA: TGTGCCAGCAGCTTAGTTAGGGGGTCCCACTACGAGCAGTACTTC. Translation: CASSLVRGSHYEQYF.

This clone was recorded once. The CDR3 protein is CASSSRTSATGELFF. The CDR3 nucleotides read TGTGCCAGCAGCTCCCGGACTAGCGCTACCGGGGAGCTGTTTTTT. The chain has TRBV7-2 and TRBJ2-2; 9 positions agree with TRBD2. This CDR3 region has 15 residues. Looked up from germline, CDR1 is SGHTA and CDR2 is FQGNSA. Trimming cost V 4 bases and J 5 bases; bases outside gene matches: 5.

The genes are TRBV21-1 and TRBJ1-1; the table names TRBD1, a call not compared with the DNA. TRBV21-1 is reported as a pseudogene. This CDR3 has 18 amino acids. The CDR3 DNA sequence: TGTGAACTCTTCCGGGGGCGGGACAGGGCCGCAGGGGGCACTGAAGCTTTCTTT. It codes for CELFRGRDRAAGGTEAFF.

V gene TRBV10-1 combines with J gene TRBJ2-2, with D possibly being TRBD2 (5 bases). This CDR3 is built from 13 residues. Germline V gene sequence: CDR1 WNHNN, CDR2 SYGVQD (reference sequence). Trimming took off 8 bases at V and 6 bases at J, with 13 bases between the two ends. The CDR3: CASGEQEAGELFF. CDR3 DNA sequence: TGCGCCAGCGGAGAGCAGGAGGCCGGGGAGCTGTTTTTT.

The chain recombines TRBV10-3 with TRBJ2-7; TRBD1 matches 10 bases. Germline CDR1 ENHRY, CDR2 SYGVKD. With V trimmed by 5 bases and J by 5 bases, 9 bases remained unmatched. The CDR3 is 15 residues long. The CDR3 sequence: CAISTGGGTGDEQYF. In DNA, the CDR3 is TGTGCCATCAGTACCGGGGGCGGGACAGGGGACGAGCAGTACTTC.

The rearrangement joins TRBV19 to TRBJ2-3, with D perhaps being TRBD1 or TRBD2 (5 bases each). Trimming removed 7 bases at V and 2 bases at J, with 13 bases between. Germline V gives CDR1 LNHDA, CDR2 SQIVND (reference sequence). This CDR3 region has 14 residues. This chain's CDR3 is CASTSGTYTDTQYF. The DNA of the CDR3 is TGTGCCAGTACCTCCGGGACCTACACAGATACGCAGTATTTT. The full variable domain, completed using reference TRBV19 and TRBJ2-3, is DGGITQSPKYLFRKEGQNVTLSCEQNLNHDAMYWYRQDPGQGLRLIYYSQIVNDFQKGDIAEGYSVSREKKESFPLTVTSAQKNPTAFYLCASTSGTYTDTQYFGPGTRLTVL.

The V call is TRBV5-4, the J call TRBJ1-1; 7 bases are a match to TRBD1. The CDR3 contains 12 residues. Germline CDR1 SGHNT, CDR2 YYREEE (reference sequence). Germline trimming cut 3 bases from V and 6 bases from J; bases unmatched to any gene: 2. The CDR3 region is CASSWTGSEAFF. In DNA, the CDR3 is TGTGCCAGCAGCTGGACAGGTTCTGAAGCTTTCTTT.

The chain uses TRBV19 and TRBJ1-4; 8 nucleotides line up with TRBD1. This CDR3 region has 16 residues. Germline loops: CDR1 LNHDA, CDR2 SQIVND (reference sequence). V was pared by 5 bases and J by 7 bases, with 12 bases of the junction left unmatched. CDR3 nucleotide sequence: TGTGCCAGTAGTCCCCCTCGGCAGGGGGCTAGTGAAAAACTGTTTTTT. This encodes CASSPPRQGASEKLFF.

Remarks on this clone: Compared with germline, one end of the junction differs, possibly owing to a read error. The chain links TRBV27 to TRBJ2-2, with TRBD2 matching over 8 bases. Germline V gene sequence: CDR1 MNHEY, CDR2 SMNVEV (reference sequence). The CDR3 is made up of 15 amino acids. CDR3 amino acids: CASSPAGENAGELFF. CDR3 DNA sequence: TGTGCCAGCAGTCCAGCGGGAGAGAACGCCGGGGAGCTGTTTTTT.

This chain uses TRBV15 with TRBJ2-3; 9 bases are shared with TRBD1. The trim removed 4 bases at V and 5 bases at J, leaving 13 bases unmatched. CDR3 length: 17 residues. CDR1 and CDR2 from the germline V gene are LNHNV and YYDKDF (reference sequence). The CDR3 sequence: CATSTTRTGTGRDTQYF. The CDR3 DNA follows: TGTGCCACCAGCACAACGCGGACGGGGACAGGGAGAGATACGCAGTATTTT.

The rearrangement joins TRBV27 to TRBJ1-5; D might be TRBD1 (6 bases). The germline V and J ends were trimmed by 2 bases and 0 bases, with 8 bases remaining between them. The CDR3 has 15 residues. Germline V gives CDR1 MNHEY, CDR2 SMNVEV (reference sequence). The CDR3, as DNA: TGTGCCAGCAGTTTAGGACAGCCTAGCAATCAGCCCCAGCATTTT. Its protein is CASSLGQPSNQPQHF.

The V gene is TRBV2, the J gene TRBJ2-3, with D perhaps matching TRBD2 (5 bases). Germline CDR1 is SNHLY and CDR2 is FYNNEI. There are 13 residues in the CDR3. V was pared by 3 bases and J by 8 bases, with 12 bases between. For the CDR3, the DNA is TGTGCCAGCAGTGACTGGGTTGCGGGTACGCAGTATTTT. Its protein is CASSDWVAGTQYF.